The clone carrying this TCR beta chain was counted only a few times. This specimen comes from a study of PD-1 blockade in classical Hodgkin lymphoma. The protocol was immunoSEQ multiplex PCR, while the TCRdb copy is restricted to in-frame clones and leaves out a portion. The sample shows 25,000 to 30,000 clones, around 80% of them seen only once. The CDR3 is 15 residues long. V was clipped by 0 bases and J by 3 bases, with 10 bases between them. Germline CDR1 SGHRS, CDR2 YFSETQ. Time point specified: cycle 4 day 1 (C4D1), after six to seven weeks of nivolumab. All patients experienced relapse after autologous stem cell transplantation, and brentuximab vedotin exposure was variable. Magnetic negative selection served to purify CD4+ T cells out of PBMCs that had been thawed.

This sequence was found in a human donor with classical Hodgkin lymphoma. The genes are TRBV5-1 and TRBJ2-4, with D possibly matching TRBD2 (5 bases). Here the sequenced sample was CD4+ T cells from blood, taken before the fourth cycle of nivolumab. CDR3 sequence (DNA): TGCGCCAGCAGCTTGGCGGCTAGCTACAAAAACATTCAGTACTTC. Translated: CASSLAASYKNIQYF.